The text below deals with one T cell receptor beta chain. Its specificity is unknown. This sample is drawn from a study of T cell responses to AZD1222 COVID-19 vaccine. The V end lost 6 bases, the J end lost 8 bases, and 10 bases lay between the germline ends. This CDR3 has 10 amino acids. Germline values: CDR1 DFQATT, CDR2 SNEGSKA (reference sequence). Method: immunoSEQ multiplex PCR; TCRdb's copy keeps in-frame clones and lacks some. The repertoire holds tens of thousands of clones, with 75% to 90% as singletons. Whole-study findings and limits: In a largely white British group with more females than males, clonal diversity was possibly underestimated. Baseline seropositivity occurred in only 5 to 7 AZD1222 recipients.

The V call is TRBV20-1, the J call TRBJ1-2; D not resolved. This sample comprised peripheral blood, obtained 28 days after the second AZD1222 dose. The origin of this receptor is an adult who received the AZD1222 COVID-19 vaccine. CDR3 in DNA: TGCAGTGCCCAGAACGAAGGCTACACCTTC. Protein: CSAQNEGYTF.